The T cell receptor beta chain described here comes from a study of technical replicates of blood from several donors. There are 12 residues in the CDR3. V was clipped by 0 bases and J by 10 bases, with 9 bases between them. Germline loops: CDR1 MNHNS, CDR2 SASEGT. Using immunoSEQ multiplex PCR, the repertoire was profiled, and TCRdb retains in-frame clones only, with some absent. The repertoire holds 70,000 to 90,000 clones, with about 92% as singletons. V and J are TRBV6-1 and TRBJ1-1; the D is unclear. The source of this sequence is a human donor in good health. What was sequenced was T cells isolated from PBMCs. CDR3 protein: CASSEASEVAFF. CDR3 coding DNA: TGTGCCAGCAGTGAAGCTTCAGAAGTAGCTTTCTTT.